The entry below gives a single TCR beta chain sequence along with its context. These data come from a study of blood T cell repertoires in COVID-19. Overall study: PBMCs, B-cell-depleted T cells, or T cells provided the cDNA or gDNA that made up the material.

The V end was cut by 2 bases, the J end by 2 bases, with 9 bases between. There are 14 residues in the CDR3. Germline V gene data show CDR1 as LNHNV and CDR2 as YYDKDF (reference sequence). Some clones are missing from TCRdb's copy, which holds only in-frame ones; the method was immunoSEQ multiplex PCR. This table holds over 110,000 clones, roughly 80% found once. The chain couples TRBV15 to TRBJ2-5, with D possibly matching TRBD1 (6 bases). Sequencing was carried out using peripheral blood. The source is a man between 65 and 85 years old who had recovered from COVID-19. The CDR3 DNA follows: TGTGCCACCAGCAGATGGACAGAACAAGAGACCCAGTACTTC. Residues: CATSRWTEQETQYF.